The 15 T cell receptor beta chains below were found in one sample sequenced in a study of blood T cell repertoires in COVID-19. Profiled with immunoSEQ multiplex PCR; TCRdb holds only in-frame clones, not every one. The sample includes roughly 230,000 clones, approximately 89% of them seen just once. The sequenced sample was peripheral blood. These receptor sequences come from a woman in her 40s who had recovered from COVID-19.

The J gene is TRBJ1-6, the V gene TRBV12-3 or TRBV12-4; D is perhaps TRBD1 (5 bases). The ends were cut back, 3 bases at V and 10 bases at J, with 10 bases in the middle. CDR3 length equals 13 residues. CDR3 sequence (DNA): TGTGCCAGCAGTTTCGGGGGAGGGTCACCCCTCCACTTT. Its translation is CASSFGGGSPLHF.

This clone was seen a few times. The chain carries TRBV14 and TRBJ2-2, with a possible D match to TRBD2 (5 bases). The CDR3 contains 15 residues. Germline CDR1 and CDR2: SGHDN and FVKESK. Trimming left V 3 bases short and J 6 bases short, with 14 bases between. CDR3: CASSQKSSYAGELFF. The CDR3 DNA follows: TGTGCCAGCAGCCAGAAGTCTAGCTACGCCGGGGAGCTGTTTTTT.

This clone has a single count. CDR3 coding DNA: TGCGCCAGCAGCCAGTCCTCCCTAGCGGGAGGGGGCAATGAGCAGTTCTTC. As protein: CASSQSSLAGGGNEQFF. V and J are TRBV4-3 and TRBJ2-1; 12 bases fit TRBD2. Germline V lookup: CDR1 LGHNA, CDR2 YSLEER. This CDR3 region has 17 residues. Trimming cost V 3 bases and J 6 bases; bases outside gene matches: 9.

The chain couples TRBV19 to TRBJ2-3; weak D call: TRBD2 (6 bases). The germline gives CDR1 LNHDA, CDR2 SQIVND (reference sequence). Trimming took off 3 bases at V and 6 bases at J, with 10 bases between the two ends. This CDR3 region has 13 residues. As DNA, the CDR3 is TGTGCCAGTAGTATTTCAGCGGGTGATACGCAGTATTTT. It specifies CASSISAGDTQYF. The full variable domain, with the rest looked up from reference TRBV19 and TRBJ2-3, is DGGITQSPKYLFRKEGQNVTLSCEQNLNHDAMYWYRQDPGQGLRLIYYSQIVNDFQKGDIAEGYSVSREKKESFPLTVTSAQKNPTAFYLCASSISAGDTQYFGPGTRLTVL.

The CDR3 DNA follows: TGTGCCACCAGTGATTCTACCCCGGGATCTTTGGGCAATGAGCAGTTCTTC. Translated, it gives CATSDSTPGSLGNEQFF. V gene TRBV24-1 combines with J gene TRBJ2-1; TRBD2 is a possible D gene (5 bases). V lost 2 bases, J lost 6 bases, and 19 bases lay in between. The germline V gene has CDR1 KGHDR and CDR2 SFDVKD. The CDR3 consists of 17 residues.

The CDR3 region has the DNA TGTGCCACCCGGGGGACGGGGGACAATCAGCCCCAGCATTTT. This codes for CATRGTGDNQPQHF. The V call is TRBV24-1, the J call TRBJ1-5; maybe TRBD1 (5 bases). The V end lost 9 bases, the J end lost 3 bases, and 14 bases lay between the germline ends. In germline, CDR1 is KGHDR, CDR2 SFDVKD. The CDR3 sequence is 14 residues long.

The V gene is TRBV6-1, the J gene TRBJ2-3; 7 bases line up with TRBD2. This CDR3 is 14 amino acids long. Germline V CDR1 and CDR2: MNHNS, SASEGT. Trimming removed 3 bases from V and 2 bases from J; junction bases left unmatched: 2. The CDR3 coding sequence is TGTGCCAGCAGTGAGGGGGGGAACACAGATACGCAGTATTTT. Translating gives CASSEGGNTDTQYF.

The V gene is TRBV7-3, the J gene TRBJ2-1; 9 nucleotides align to TRBD1. Germline CDR1 and CDR2: SGHTA and FQGTGA. With V trimmed by 4 bases and J by 9 bases, 10 bases remained unmatched. This CDR3 region has 15 residues. CDR3 nucleotides: TGTGCCAGCAGCTCACCGGGACAGGGCTTCTTTGAGCAGTTCTTC. Translation gives CASSSPGQGFFEQFF.

The chain couples TRBV28 to TRBJ2-2, with D possibly matching TRBD2 (6 bases). V lost 3 bases and J lost 6, with 8 bases in between. There are 13 residues in the CDR3. The germline V gene has CDR1 MDHEN and CDR2 SYDVKM. The DNA of the CDR3 is TGTGCCAGCAGTTTCACGGGAGCCGGGGAGCTGTTTTTT. This codes for CASSFTGAGELFF.

The gene calls are TRBV18 and TRBJ1-2; D possibly corresponds to TRBD1 (6 bases). CDR1 is KGHSH and CDR2 is LQKENI in the germline V gene. The CDR3 spans 14 residues. Deletions cut 6 bases from V and 4 bases from J, with 15 bases between. CDR3 loop: CASSPEQGIYGYTF. The CDR3 bases are TGTGCCAGCTCCCCAGAACAGGGTATCTATGGCTACACCTTC.

This sequence joins TRBV4-1 and TRBJ1-6; possible D gene TRBD1, 5 bases. The CDR3 is 14 amino acids. Germline V gives CDR1 MGHRA, CDR2 YSYEKL. The germline V and J ends were trimmed by 7 bases and 6 bases, with 13 bases remaining between them. Here the CDR3 reads CASTADSRNSPLHF. CDR3 in DNA: TGCGCCAGCACCGCCGACAGCCGTAATTCACCCCTCCACTTT.

V and J are TRBV19 and TRBJ1-1, with a weak D call TRBD1 (5 bases). This CDR3 spans 16 amino acids. Germline V gene sequence: CDR1 LNHDA, CDR2 SQIVND (reference sequence). Trimming shortened V by 7 bases and J by 2 bases, and 20 bases separated the two germline ends. DNA for the CDR3: TGTGCCAGTATTTCCCTTCCAAGACAGCCAAACACTGAAGCTTTCTTT. Its protein product is CASISLPRQPNTEAFF.

This chain joins TRBV5-1 and TRBJ2-5, with D perhaps TRBD2 (6 bases). Germline CDR1 SGHRS, CDR2 YFSETQ. V lost 1 base and J 5 bases, leaving 15 bases between the germline ends. The CDR3 runs to 15 residues. The CDR3 DNA sequence: TGCGCCAGCAGCTTGTTTGGCGGGACGGGGGAGACCCAGTACTTC. Amino acids: CASSLFGGTGETQYF.

J is TRBJ2-1 and V is TRBV29-1; 7 bases match TRBD2. Per germline, CDR1 SQVTM and CDR2 ANQGSEA. Germline trimming cut 6 bases from V and 6 bases from J; bases unmatched to any gene: 11. CDR3 length: 14 amino acids. This chain's CDR3 is CSVDPGGSGNEQFF. The CDR3 DNA reads as TGCAGCGTGGACCCCGGGGGGTCGGGCAATGAGCAGTTCTTC.

This clone was detected only once. The chain carries TRBV19 and TRBJ2-2; 9 bases match TRBD1. Looked up from germline, CDR1 is LNHDA and CDR2 is SQIVND (reference sequence). V lost 1 base to trimming and J lost 0 bases; unmatched junction nucleotides: 3. The CDR3 totals 17 residues. CDR3 DNA: TGTGCCAGTAGTATAGGAACAGGGGGCGCGAACACCGGGGAGCTGTTTTTT. The encoded protein is CASSIGTGGANTGELFF.